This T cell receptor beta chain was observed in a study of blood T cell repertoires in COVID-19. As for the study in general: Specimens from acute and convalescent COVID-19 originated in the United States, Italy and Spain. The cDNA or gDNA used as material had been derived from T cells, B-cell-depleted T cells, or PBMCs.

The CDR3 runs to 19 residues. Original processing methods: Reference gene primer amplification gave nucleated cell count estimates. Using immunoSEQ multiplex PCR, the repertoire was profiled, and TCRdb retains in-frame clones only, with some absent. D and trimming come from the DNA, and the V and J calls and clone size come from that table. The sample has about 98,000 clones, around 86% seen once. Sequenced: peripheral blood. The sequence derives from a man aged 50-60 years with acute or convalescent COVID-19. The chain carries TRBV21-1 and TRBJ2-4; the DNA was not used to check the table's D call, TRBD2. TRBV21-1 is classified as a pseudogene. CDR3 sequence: CASSKPMRGGTLAKNIQYF. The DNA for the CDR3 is TGTGCCAGCAGCAAACCGATGCGGGGCGGCACGCTAGCCAAAAACATTCAGTACTTC.